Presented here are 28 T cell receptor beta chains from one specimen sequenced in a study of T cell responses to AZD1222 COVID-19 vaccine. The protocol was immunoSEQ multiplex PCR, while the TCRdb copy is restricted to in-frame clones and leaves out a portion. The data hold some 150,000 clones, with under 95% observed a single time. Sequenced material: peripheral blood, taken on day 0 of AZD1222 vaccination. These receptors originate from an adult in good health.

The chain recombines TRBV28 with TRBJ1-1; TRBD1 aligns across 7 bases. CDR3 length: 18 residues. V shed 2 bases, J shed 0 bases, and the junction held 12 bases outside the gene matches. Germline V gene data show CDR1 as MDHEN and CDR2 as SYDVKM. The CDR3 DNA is TGTGCCAGCAGTTTAAGCCTCCGGGACAGAGACATGAACACTGAAGCTTTCTTT. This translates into CASSLSLRDRDMNTEAFF.

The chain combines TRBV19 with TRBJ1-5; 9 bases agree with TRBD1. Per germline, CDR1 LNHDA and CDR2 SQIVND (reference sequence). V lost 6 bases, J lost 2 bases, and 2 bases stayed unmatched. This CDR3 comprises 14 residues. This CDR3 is CASRRTGGNQPQHF. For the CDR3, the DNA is TGTGCCAGTAGACGGACAGGGGGCAATCAGCCCCAGCATTTT. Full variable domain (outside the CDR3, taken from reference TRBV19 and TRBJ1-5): DGGITQSPKYLFRKEGQNVTLSCEQNLNHDAMYWYRQDPGQGLRLIYYSQIVNDFQKGDIAEGYSVSREKKESFPLTVTSAQKNPTAFYLCASRRTGGNQPQHFGDGTRLSIL.

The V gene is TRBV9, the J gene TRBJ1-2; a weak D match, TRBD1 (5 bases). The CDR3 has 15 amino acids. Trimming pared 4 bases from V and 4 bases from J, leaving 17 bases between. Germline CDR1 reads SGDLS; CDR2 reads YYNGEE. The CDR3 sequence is CASSPFDRGLYGYTF. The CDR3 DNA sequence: TGTGCCAGCAGCCCTTTCGACAGAGGCCTCTATGGCTACACCTTC.

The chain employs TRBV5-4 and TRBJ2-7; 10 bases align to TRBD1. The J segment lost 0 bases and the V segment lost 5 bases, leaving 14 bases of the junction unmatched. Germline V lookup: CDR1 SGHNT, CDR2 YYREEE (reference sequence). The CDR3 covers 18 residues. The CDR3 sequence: CASSSGTGALPSSYEQYF. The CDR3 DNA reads TGTGCCAGCAGTTCCGGGACAGGGGCCCTTCCCAGCTCCTACGAGCAGTACTTC.

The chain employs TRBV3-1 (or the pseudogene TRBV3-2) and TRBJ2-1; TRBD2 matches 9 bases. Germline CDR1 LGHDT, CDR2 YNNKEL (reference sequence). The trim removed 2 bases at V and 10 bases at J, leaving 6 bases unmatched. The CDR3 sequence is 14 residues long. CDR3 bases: TGTGCCAGCAGCCAAAACAGCCTAGCGGGAGAGCAGTTCTTC. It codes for CASSQNSLAGEQFF.

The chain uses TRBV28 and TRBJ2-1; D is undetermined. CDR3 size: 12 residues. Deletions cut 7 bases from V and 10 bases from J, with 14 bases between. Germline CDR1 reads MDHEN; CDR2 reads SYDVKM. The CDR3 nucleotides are TGTGCCAGCACTACAGCACGGGCGGAGCAGTTCTTC. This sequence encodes CASTTARAEQFF.

CDR3 in DNA: TGTGCCAGCAGCCTAAGGACTAGCGGATCCTACGAGCAGTACTTC. It specifies CASSLRTSGSYEQYF. The chain combines TRBV7-8 with TRBJ2-7; 10 nucleotides match TRBD2. The CDR3 runs 15 residues. The V gene's germline CDR1 is SGHVS and CDR2 FQNEAQ. J was trimmed by 1 base and V by 5 bases; bases with no gene match: 5.

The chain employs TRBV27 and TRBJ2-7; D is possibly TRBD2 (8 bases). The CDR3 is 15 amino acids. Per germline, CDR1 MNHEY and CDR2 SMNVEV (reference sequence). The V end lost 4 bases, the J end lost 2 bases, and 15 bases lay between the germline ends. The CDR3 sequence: CASSWTGGGTYEQYF. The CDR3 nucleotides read TGTGCCAGCAGTTGGACAGGCGGGGGGACCTACGAGCAGTACTTC.

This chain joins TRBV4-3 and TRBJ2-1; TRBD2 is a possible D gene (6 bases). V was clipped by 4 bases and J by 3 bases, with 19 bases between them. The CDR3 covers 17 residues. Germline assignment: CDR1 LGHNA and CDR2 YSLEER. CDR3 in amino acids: CASSLSSAGSIYNEQFF. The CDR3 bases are TGCGCCAGCAGCCTATCTAGCGCGGGGTCAATCTACAATGAGCAGTTCTTC.

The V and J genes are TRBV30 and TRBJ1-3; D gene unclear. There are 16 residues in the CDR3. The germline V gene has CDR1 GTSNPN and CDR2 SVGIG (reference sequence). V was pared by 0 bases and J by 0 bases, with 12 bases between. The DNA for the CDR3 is TGTGCCTGGAGTGTAATGACGGGCTTCTCTGGAAACACCATATATTTT. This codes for CAWSVMTGFSGNTIYF.

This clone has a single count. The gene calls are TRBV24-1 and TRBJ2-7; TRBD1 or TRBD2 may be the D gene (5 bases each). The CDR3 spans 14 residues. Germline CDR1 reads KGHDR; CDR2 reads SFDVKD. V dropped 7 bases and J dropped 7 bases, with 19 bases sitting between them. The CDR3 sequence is CATRIPGRPGEQYF. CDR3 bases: TGTGCCACCAGGATACCGGGGCGCCCCGGTGAGCAGTACTTC.

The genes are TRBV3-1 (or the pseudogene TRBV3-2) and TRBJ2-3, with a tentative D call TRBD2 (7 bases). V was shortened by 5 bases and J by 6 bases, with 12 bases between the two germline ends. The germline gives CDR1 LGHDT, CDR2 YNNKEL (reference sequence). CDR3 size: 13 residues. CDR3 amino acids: CASSKRGGDTQYF. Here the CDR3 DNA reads TGTGCCAGCAGCAAAAGGGGGGGGGATACGCAGTATTTT.

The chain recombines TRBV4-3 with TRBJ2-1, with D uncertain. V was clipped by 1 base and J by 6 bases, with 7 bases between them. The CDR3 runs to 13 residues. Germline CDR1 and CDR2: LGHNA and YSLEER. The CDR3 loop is CASSQVSRNEQFF. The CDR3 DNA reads TGCGCCAGCAGCCAAGTTTCCCGCAATGAGCAGTTCTTC.

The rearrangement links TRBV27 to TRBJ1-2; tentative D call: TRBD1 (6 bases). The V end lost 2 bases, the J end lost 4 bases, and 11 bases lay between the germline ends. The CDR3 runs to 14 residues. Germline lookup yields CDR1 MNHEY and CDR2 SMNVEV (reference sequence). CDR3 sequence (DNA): TGTGCCAGCAGTTTACAGGGGCTTGGCTATGGCTACACCTTC. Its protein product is CASSLQGLGYGYTF.

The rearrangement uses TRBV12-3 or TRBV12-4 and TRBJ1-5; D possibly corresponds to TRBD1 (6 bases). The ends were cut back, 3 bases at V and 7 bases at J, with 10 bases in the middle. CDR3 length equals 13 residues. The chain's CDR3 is CASSFTQGQPQHF. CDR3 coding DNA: TGTGCCAGCAGTTTTACTCAGGGGCAGCCCCAGCATTTT.

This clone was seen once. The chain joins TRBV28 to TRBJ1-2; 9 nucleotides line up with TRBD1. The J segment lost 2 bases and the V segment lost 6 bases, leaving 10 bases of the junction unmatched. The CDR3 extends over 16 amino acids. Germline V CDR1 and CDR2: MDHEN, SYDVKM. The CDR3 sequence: CASRLTGTGRNYGYTF. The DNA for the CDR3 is TGTGCCAGCAGACTTACCGGGACAGGGCGGAACTATGGCTACACCTTC.

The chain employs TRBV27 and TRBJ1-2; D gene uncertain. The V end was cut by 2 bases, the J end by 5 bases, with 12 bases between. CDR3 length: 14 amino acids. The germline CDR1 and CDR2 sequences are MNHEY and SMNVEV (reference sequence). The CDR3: CASSLRTGDYGYTF. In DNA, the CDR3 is TGTGCCAGCAGTTTAAGGACGGGAGATTATGGCTACACCTTC.

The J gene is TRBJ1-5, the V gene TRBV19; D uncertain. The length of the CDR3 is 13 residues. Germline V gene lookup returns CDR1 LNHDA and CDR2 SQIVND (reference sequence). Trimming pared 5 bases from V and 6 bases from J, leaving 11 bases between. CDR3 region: CASSWGWGQPQHF. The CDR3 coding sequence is TGTGCCAGTAGTTGGGGATGGGGTCAGCCCCAGCATTTT.

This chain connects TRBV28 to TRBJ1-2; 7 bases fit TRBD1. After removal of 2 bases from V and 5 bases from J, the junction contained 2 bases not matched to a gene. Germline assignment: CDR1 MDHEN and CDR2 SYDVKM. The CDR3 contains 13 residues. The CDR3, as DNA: TGTGCCAGCAGTTTACAGGGGGGGTATGGCTACACCTTC. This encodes CASSLQGGYGYTF.

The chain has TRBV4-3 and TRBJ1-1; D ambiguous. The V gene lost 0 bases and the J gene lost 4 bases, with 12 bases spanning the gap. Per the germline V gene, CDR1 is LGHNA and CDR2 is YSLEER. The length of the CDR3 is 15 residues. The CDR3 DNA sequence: TGCGCCAGCAGCCAAGATACAAGCGGGGTCACTGAAGCTTTCTTT. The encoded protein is CASSQDTSGVTEAFF.

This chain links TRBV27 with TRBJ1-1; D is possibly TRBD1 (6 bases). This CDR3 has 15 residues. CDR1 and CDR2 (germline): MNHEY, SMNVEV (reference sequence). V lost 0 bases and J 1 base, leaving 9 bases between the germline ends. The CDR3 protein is CASSLSGQKNTEAFF. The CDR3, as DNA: TGTGCCAGCAGTTTATCGGGACAAAAGAACACTGAAGCTTTCTTT.

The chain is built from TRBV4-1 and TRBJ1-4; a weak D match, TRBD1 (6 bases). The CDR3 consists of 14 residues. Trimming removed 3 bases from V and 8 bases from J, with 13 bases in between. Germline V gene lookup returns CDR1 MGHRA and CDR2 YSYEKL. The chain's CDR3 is CASSHRGQGEKLFF. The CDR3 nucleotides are TGCGCCAGCAGCCACCGGGGGCAAGGGGAAAAACTGTTTTTT.

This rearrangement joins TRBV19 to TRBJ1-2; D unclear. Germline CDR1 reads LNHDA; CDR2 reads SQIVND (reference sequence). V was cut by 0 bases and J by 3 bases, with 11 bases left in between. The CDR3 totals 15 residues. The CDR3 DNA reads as TGTGCCAGTAGTATAGACGGGGAGGAGCACTATGGCTACACCTTC. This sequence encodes CASSIDGEEHYGYTF.

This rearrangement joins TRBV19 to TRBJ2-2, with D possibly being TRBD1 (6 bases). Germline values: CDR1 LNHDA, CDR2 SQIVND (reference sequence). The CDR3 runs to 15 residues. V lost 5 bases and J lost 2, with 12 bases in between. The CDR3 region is CASSPGTRNTGELFF. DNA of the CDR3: TGTGCCAGTAGTCCCGGGACAAGAAACACCGGGGAGCTGTTTTTT.

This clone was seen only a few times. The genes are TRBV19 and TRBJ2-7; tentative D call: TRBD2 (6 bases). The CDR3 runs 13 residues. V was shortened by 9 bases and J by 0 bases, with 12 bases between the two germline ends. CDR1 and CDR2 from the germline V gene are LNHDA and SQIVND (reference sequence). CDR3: CASFGGPSYEQYF. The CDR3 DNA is TGTGCCAGCTTCGGGGGACCCTCCTACGAGCAGTACTTC.

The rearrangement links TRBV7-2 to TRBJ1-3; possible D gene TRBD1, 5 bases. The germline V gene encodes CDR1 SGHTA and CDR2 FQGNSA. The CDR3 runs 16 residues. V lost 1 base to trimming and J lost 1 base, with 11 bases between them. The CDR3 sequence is CASSLVSGTSGNTIYF. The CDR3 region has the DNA TGTGCCAGCAGCTTAGTTTCGGGGACGTCTGGAAACACCATATATTTT.

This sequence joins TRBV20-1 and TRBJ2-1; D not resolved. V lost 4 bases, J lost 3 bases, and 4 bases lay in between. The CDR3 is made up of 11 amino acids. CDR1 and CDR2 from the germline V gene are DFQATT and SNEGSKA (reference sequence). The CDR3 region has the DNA TGCAGTGCTACTATCTACAATGAGCAGTTCTTC. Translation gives CSATIYNEQFF.

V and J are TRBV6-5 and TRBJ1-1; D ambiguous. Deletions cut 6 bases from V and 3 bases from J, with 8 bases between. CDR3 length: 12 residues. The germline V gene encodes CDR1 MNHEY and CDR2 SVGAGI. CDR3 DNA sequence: TGTGCCAGCAGAGGTCAATACACTGAAGCTTTCTTT. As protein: CASRGQYTEAFF.